These 23 T cell receptor beta chains were all obtained from the same sample, sequenced in a study of long-term antiretroviral therapy in people with HIV. The authors ran the immunoSEQ assay, v3.0, at survey level. The table came from immunoSEQ multiplex PCR; TCRdb's copy has only in-frame clones and leaves some out. This sample has around 27,000 clones, with approximately 80% found just once. This material consisted of unsorted PBMCs, taken 1.1 years before starting antiretroviral therapy. These receptors originate from a woman aged 25 to 39 with HIV.

This rearrangement joins TRBV30 to TRBJ1-6; TRBD1 might be the D (6 bases). The CDR3 is made up of 17 amino acids. Germline values: CDR1 GTSNPN, CDR2 SVGIG (reference sequence). Trimming left V 0 bases short and J 9 bases short, with 21 bases between. The CDR3 reads CAWSVRPGGKGISPLHF. The CDR3 nucleotides read TGTGCCTGGAGTGTACGTCCCGGGGGCAAAGGGATTTCACCCCTCCACTTT.

This clone was seen just once. The chain has TRBV29-1 and TRBJ1-1; perhaps TRBD1 as D (5 bases). CDR3 length: 16 amino acids. The V gene's germline CDR1 is SQVTM and CDR2 ANQGSEA. With 4 bases removed from V and 0 bases from J, the gap between germline ends came to 18 bases. The CDR3: CSVVDEAGTLNTEAFF. CDR3 DNA: TGCAGCGTTGTGGATGAGGCGGGGACCCTGAACACTGAAGCTTTCTTT.

V gene TRBV5-1 combines with J gene TRBJ2-2; D gene uncertain. V lost 4 bases and J 5 bases, leaving 9 bases between the germline ends. Per the germline V gene, CDR1 is SGHRS and CDR2 is YFSETQ. The CDR3 contains 13 residues. CDR3 sequence: CASSDLGTGELFF. In DNA, the CDR3 is TGCGCCAGCAGCGATCTGGGAACCGGGGAGCTGTTTTTT.

The V gene is TRBV10-3, the J gene TRBJ2-2; D not resolved. V lost 10 bases and J 1 base, leaving 4 bases between the germline ends. There are 11 residues in the CDR3. CDR1 is ENHRY and CDR2 is SYGVKD in the germline V gene. The CDR3 here is CATENTGELFF. The CDR3 DNA sequence: TGTGCCACCGAGAACACCGGGGAGCTGTTTTTT.

This chain connects TRBV9 to TRBJ2-3, with D tentatively TRBD2 (6 bases). V was shortened by 3 bases and J by 0 bases, with 14 bases between the two germline ends. CDR1 and CDR2 from the germline V gene are SGDLS and YYNGEE. This CDR3 is 16 amino acids long. CDR3 DNA: TGTGCCAGCAGCGCGGGGACTTCCTCTAGCACAGATACGCAGTATTTT. Its translation: CASSAGTSSSTDTQYF.

The gene calls are TRBV28 and TRBJ1-2; maybe TRBD1 (5 bases). V was shortened by 3 bases and J by 2 bases, with 13 bases between the two germline ends. CDR3 length: 15 amino acids. Germline CDR1 MDHEN, CDR2 SYDVKM. CDR3 nucleotides: TGTGCCAGCAGTTTCCCATGGAGGGACAACTATGGCTACACCTTC. Its protein product is CASSFPWRDNYGYTF.

The chain combines TRBV5-1 with TRBJ1-3; 9 bases fit TRBD1. CDR3 length: 15 amino acids. V shed 3 bases and J 4 bases; nucleotides not matched to a gene: 5. The germline gives CDR1 SGHRS, CDR2 YFSETQ. The CDR3 coding sequence is TGCGCCAGCAGCTCGGGACAGGGCCTAGGAAACACCATATATTTT. Its protein is CASSSGQGLGNTIYF.

This clone was counted a single time. The V gene is TRBV12-5, the J gene TRBJ1-5, with D tentatively TRBD1 (5 bases). The CDR3 sequence is 15 residues long. Trimming took 5 bases from V and 3 from J, leaving 14 bases between them. The V gene's germline CDR1 is LGHNT and CDR2 FRNRAP. CDR3 nucleotide sequence: TGTGCTAGTGGTCCAGATAGGGGTTCCAATCAGCCCCAGCATTTT. Encoded protein: CASGPDRGSNQPQHF.

In this sample, this clone turned up once. The chain recombines TRBV7-2 with TRBJ1-5, with D unclear. This CDR3 has 15 residues. Germline V lookup: CDR1 SGHTA, CDR2 FQGNSA. Deletions cut 1 base from V and 6 bases from J, with 13 bases between. The CDR3 loop is CASSLVGDWGQPQHF. CDR3 sequence (DNA): TGTGCCAGCAGCTTAGTTGGGGATTGGGGTCAGCCCCAGCATTTT.

The genes are TRBV7-3 and TRBJ2-1; 11 nucleotides align to TRBD2. J was trimmed by 5 bases and V by 4 bases; bases with no gene match: 7. From germline, CDR1 is SGHTA and CDR2 FQGTGA. The CDR3 is made up of 16 amino acids. The CDR3 DNA reads TGTGCCAGCAGCTCGCAGACTAGCGGGAAAGACAATGAGCAGTTCTTC. Its protein is CASSSQTSGKDNEQFF.

This clone was detected only a few times. The CDR3, as DNA: TGTGCCAGCAGTGAAACAGGGGAGGGTGGCTACACCTTC. This encodes CASSETGEGGYTF. V usage is TRBV25-1 and J usage is TRBJ1-2; 7 nucleotides align to TRBD1. V was clipped by 2 bases and J by 7 bases; unmatched bases: 4. There are 13 residues in the CDR3. Per the germline V gene, CDR1 is MGHDK and CDR2 is SYGVNS.

Only a few counts were recorded for this clone. Germline and junction disagree at one end, which may indicate a read error. This chain links TRBV7-9 with TRBJ1-2; D is unclear. This CDR3 is built from 8 residues. CDR1 is SEHNR, CDR2 FQNEAQ, per germline (reference sequence). CDR3 coding DNA: TGCTTGACTGAAGGCTACACCTTC. The encoded protein is CLTEGYTF. Supplemented by reference TRBV7-9 and TRBJ1-2, the full variable domain reads DTGVSQNPRHKITKRGQNVTFRCDPISEHNRLYWYRQTLGQGPEFLTYFQNEAQLEKSRLLSDRFSAERPKGSFSTLEIQRTEQGDSAMYLCLTEGYTFGSGTRLTVV.

The gene calls are TRBV6-5 and TRBJ1-2, with D possibly matching TRBD1 (5 bases). From germline, CDR1 is MNHEY and CDR2 SVGAGI. This CDR3 region has 14 residues. The ends were cut back, 2 bases at V and 4 bases at J, with 11 bases in the middle. CDR3 in amino acids: CASSYSTGTYGYTF. DNA for the CDR3: TGTGCCAGCAGTTACAGTACAGGAACCTATGGCTACACCTTC.

V and J are TRBV5-1 and TRBJ2-3, with 8 bases aligning to TRBD1. In germline, CDR1 is SGHRS, CDR2 YFSETQ. This CDR3 comprises 15 residues. V lost 5 bases and J lost 5; bases outside the gene matches: 10. The CDR3 region has the DNA TGCGCCAGCAGAAAAGACAGGGGAGTCGGAGATACGCAGTATTTT. This translates into CASRKDRGVGDTQYF.

V and J are TRBV10-2 and TRBJ1-3; the D gene is possibly TRBD1 (6 bases). Germline V gives CDR1 WSHSY, CDR2 SAAADI. V lost 0 bases and J 1 base, leaving 10 bases between the germline ends. The CDR3 runs 16 residues. CDR3 in amino acids: CASSESGRGSGNTIYF. The CDR3 nucleotides are TGCGCCAGCAGTGAGTCTGGTAGGGGGTCTGGAAACACCATATATTTT.

This rearrangement joins TRBV6-4 to TRBJ2-7, with 8 nucleotides matching TRBD2. This CDR3 is built from 16 residues. V lost 2 bases and J lost 6; bases outside the gene matches: 12. Per the germline V gene, CDR1 is MRHNA and CDR2 is SNTAGT. The CDR3 region is CASSDGRGGAMSEQYV. DNA of the CDR3: TGTGCCAGCAGTGACGGCCGGGGGGGGGCTATGAGCGAGCAGTACGTC.

The rearrangement links TRBV21-1 to TRBJ2-5. TRBV21-1 is a pseudogene segment. CDR3 length: 16 amino acids. The CDR3 coding sequence is TGTGCCAGCAGCAATAACCCGGGACCGGTACAAGAGACCCAGTACTTC. Amino acids: CASSNNPGPVQETQYF.

This sequence joins TRBV30 and TRBJ2-1; D may be TRBD1 or TRBD2 (6 bases each). Trimming pared 8 bases from V and 6 bases from J, leaving 14 bases between. This CDR3 contains 12 residues. Germline V gene lookup returns CDR1 GTSNPN and CDR2 SVGIG (reference sequence). The CDR3 DNA reads TGTGCCCGGGGGACACCCGTCAATGAGCAGTTCTTC. It specifies CARGTPVNEQFF. The variable domain in full, with the rest retrieved from reference TRBV30 and TRBJ2-1, is SQTIHQWPATLVQPVGSPLSLECTVEGTSNPNLYWYRQAAGRGLQLLFYSVGIGQISSEVPQNLSASRPQDRQFILSSKKLLLSDSGFYLCARGTPVNEQFFGPGTRLTVL.

The chain uses TRBV30 and TRBJ2-5; D remains ambiguous. V lost 3 bases to trimming and J lost 4 bases, with 6 bases between them. The CDR3 spans 11 residues. Per germline, CDR1 GTSNPN and CDR2 SVGIG (reference sequence). CDR3 amino acids: CAWSGLETQYF. The CDR3 nucleotides are TGTGCCTGGAGCGGCCTAGAGACCCAGTACTTC.

This chain links TRBV6-1 with TRBJ2-3; D may correspond to TRBD1 or TRBD2 (5 bases each). The germline gives CDR1 MNHNS, CDR2 SASEGT. V was shortened by 3 bases and J by 5 bases, with 9 bases between the two germline ends. The length of the CDR3 is 13 residues. The CDR3 sequence is CASSDWGLDTQYF. The DNA of the CDR3 is TGTGCCAGCAGTGATTGGGGGTTAGATACGCAGTATTTT.

V is TRBV29-1 and J is TRBJ1-1; no clear D. Germline V gene lookup returns CDR1 SQVTM and CDR2 ANQGSEA. The CDR3 is made up of 12 amino acids. The V end was cut by 3 bases, the J end by 5 bases, with 10 bases between. As DNA, the CDR3 is TGCAGCGTTGATCAGGAGTATACTGAAGCTTTCTTT. It specifies CSVDQEYTEAFF.

The CDR3 here is CAISESGTVGTYNEQFF. In nucleotides, the CDR3 is TGTGCCATCAGTGAGTCTGGGACGGTCGGAACTTACAATGAGCAGTTCTTC. The rearrangement uses TRBV10-3 and TRBJ2-1; the D call may be TRBD1 or TRBD2 (5 bases each). This CDR3 is built from 17 residues. Germline assignment: CDR1 ENHRY and CDR2 SYGVKD. V lost 0 bases, J lost 4 bases, and 16 bases lay in between.

The J gene is TRBJ2-2, the V gene TRBV5-6; a weak D match, TRBD1 (5 bases). Germline loops: CDR1 SGHDT, CDR2 YYEEEE. With 4 bases removed from V and 0 bases from J, the gap between germline ends came to 19 bases. CDR3 length equals 18 residues. The CDR3 loop reads CASSLRSTGVSNTGELFF. The CDR3 DNA follows: TGTGCCAGCAGCCTGAGATCTACAGGAGTCTCGAACACCGGGGAGCTGTTTTTT. Drawing the rest from reference TRBV5-6 and TRBJ2-2, the complete variable domain is DAGVTQSPTHLIKTRGQQVTLRCSPKSGHDTVSWYQQALGQGPQFIFQYYEEEERQRGNFPDRFSGHQFPNYSSELNVNALLLGDSALYLCASSLRSTGVSNTGELFFGEGSRLTVL.